This is a list of T cell receptor beta chains from one sample in a study of T cell changes during pregnancy in multiple sclerosis. Assay used: immunoSEQ multiplex PCR; TCRdb lists only in-frame clones, some missing. The sample contains roughly 24,000 clones, roughly 87% of which appear only once. Sequencing used CD8+ T cells from peripheral blood mononuclear cells, obtained after pregnancy. These receptors all come from a female donor with multiple sclerosis, enrolled in a pregnancy study. The CDR3 runs from the conserved cysteine through the conserved F or W. The order of the fields is V gene, clone size, CDR3 length, J gene, D gene, CDR3 DNA, CDR3 protein. The D gene is left open where the match is weak. Clone size, where shown, is once, few, many, or a class for clones that have expanded.

>TRBV27|once|16|TRBJ2-1|TRBD2
TGTGCCAGCAGTTTATTTGCGGGAGGGCCCTACAATGAGCAGTTCTTC
CASSLFAGGPYNEQFF
>TRBV7-9|.|16|TRBJ1-1|.
TGTGCCAGCAGCTTAGGACAGGATTATATGAACACTGAAGCTTTCTTT
CASSLGQDYMNTEAFF
>TRBV13|.|14|TRBJ2-7|.
TGTGCCAGCAGCTCCCGGACACCCCGGGCAGAGCAGTACTTC
CASSSRTPRAEQYF
>TRBV5-5|.|13|TRBJ1-2|.
TGTGCCAGCAGCTTGGGGCAGGGGATCGACTACACCTTC
CASSLGQGIDYTF
>TRBV27|.|14|TRBJ1-2|.
TGTGCCAGCAGAATACAGGGAGCTAACTATGGCTACACCTTC
CASRIQGANYGYTF
>TRBV6-4|once|15|TRBJ2-2|TRBD2
TGTGCCAGCAGTGACTCATTAGCGGGCCACGGGGAGCTGTTTTTT
CASSDSLAGHGELFF
>TRBV30|.|11|TRBJ2-2|.
TGTGCCTGGATGGCCGACGGGGAGCTGTTTTTT
CAWMADGELFF
>TRBV13|.|14|TRBJ1-4|.
TGTGCCAGCAGCTTAGGAAGGAGACATGAAAAACTGTTTTTT
CASSLGRRHEKLFF
>TRBV4-2|.|15|TRBJ1-4|.
TGTGCCAGCAGCCCTAAGACAGCACCAAATGAAAAACTGTTTTTT
CASSPKTAPNEKLFF
>TRBV10-2|.|14|TRBJ2-3|.
TGCGCCAGCAGTGAGGGGACTCACACAGATACGCAGTATTTT
CASSEGTHTDTQYF
>TRBV27|.|18|TRBJ2-5|.
TGTGCCAGCAGTTTATCGAATCGTCAGCGGTCGCGGGGAGAGACCCAGTACTTC
CASSLSNRQRSRGETQYF
>TRBV27|.|15|TRBJ2-7|TRBD2
TGTGCCAGCAGTTTTCTAGCGGGAGGTACCTACGAGCAGTACTTC
CASSFLAGGTYEQYF
>TRBV30|.|14|TRBJ1-2|TRBD1
TGTGCCTGGAGTGTTATGGAGGGGGCTGATGGCTACACCTTC
CAWSVMEGADGYTF
>TRBV7-9|.|15|TRBJ2-7|TRBD2
TGTGCCAGCAGCTTAGGGCTAGCGGGTTACTACGAGCAGTACTTC
CASSLGLAGYYEQYF
>TRBV5-4|once|12|TRBJ2-7|.
TGTGCCAGCAGACTGGAATCGGGATTTCAGTACTTC
CASRLESGFQYF
>TRBV7-2|.|14|TRBJ2-5|.
TGTGCCAGCAGTTTAGGGGGGCGGCAAGAGACCCAGTACTTC
CASSLGGRQETQYF
>TRBV6-5|.|14|TRBJ2-5|TRBD2
TGTGCCACCGGACTAGCGGGAGGGAAAGAGACCCAGTACTTC
CATGLAGGKETQYF
>TRBV7-9|.|14|TRBJ2-3|.
TGTGCCAGCAGCTTACCCTTTCCCGCAGATACGCAGTATTTT
CASSLPFPADTQYF
>TRBV28|.|16|TRBJ2-3|TRBD1
TGTGCCAGCAGTTTTCTTGGGACAGGGACCACAGATACGCAGTATTTT
CASSFLGTGTTDTQYF
>TRBV5-1|.|14|TRBJ2-3|TRBD1
TGCGCCAGCAGCTGGGGGACAGGGGCAGATACGCAGTATTTT
CASSWGTGADTQYF
>TRBV4-3|.|14|TRBJ1-2|.
TGCGCCAGCAGCCAAGTGGGAGAGGTCTATGGCTACACCTTC
CASSQVGEVYGYTF
>TRBV28|.|15|TRBJ2-1|TRBD2
TGTGCCAGCAGCCCGGGACTAGCCAGTACCGGTGAGCAGTTCTTC
CASSPGLASTGEQFF
>TRBV7-4|.|12|TRBJ1-2|.
TGTGCCAGCAGCTTTCTTGGCGGCGGCTACACCTTC
CASSFLGGGYTF
>TRBV10-1|.|12|TRBJ2-7|.
TGCGCCAGCAGCTCGGACAGAGACGAGCAGTACTTC
CASSSDRDEQYF
>TRBV4-1|medium-sized|16|TRBJ2-3|.
TGCGCCAGCAACCCGACCGGGACTCTAAGCACAGATACGCAGTATTTT
CASNPTGTLSTDTQYF
>TRBV2|.|16|TRBJ2-1|.
TGTGCCAGCAGTGAAGTGACTACCAGCTCCTACAATGAGCAGTTCTTC
CASSEVTTSSYNEQFF
>TRBV5-6|few|17|TRBJ2-7|TRBD2
TGTGCCAGCAGCGAAGAACGGACTAGCGGGAGTTGGAGCGAGCAGTACTTC
CASSEERTSGSWSEQYF
>TRBV19|.|14|TRBJ1-1|TRBD1
TGTGCCAGTATGATGACAGGGGGGAACACTGAAGCTTTCTTT
CASMMTGGNTEAFF
>TRBV11-2|.|14|TRBJ1-5|.
TGTGCCAGCAGCTTAGTGCTCGCGGTCCAGCCCCAGCATTTT
CASSLVLAVQPQHF
>TRBV27|.|15|TRBJ2-7|TRBD1
TGTGCCAGCAGTTTATCGCTAGGGACAGTCAACGAGCAGTACTTC
CASSLSLGTVNEQYF
>TRBV12-5|few|12|TRBJ1-1|.
TGTGCTACTATACAGGGTAGCACTGAAGCTTTCTTT
CATIQGSTEAFF
>TRBV6-1|few|16|TRBJ2-7|TRBD1
TGTGCCAGCAGTGATACCCCGGGACAGGGGGTCGACGAGCAGTACTTC
CASSDTPGQGVDEQYF
>TRBV6-1|once|15|TRBJ1-1|.
TGTGCCAGCAGATTAAAGGTAGACGGAGGACTTGAAGCTTTCTTT
CASRLKVDGGLEAFF
>TRBV27|few|12|TRBJ1-1|TRBD1
TGTGCCAGCAGCTCAGGGGGCACTGAAGCTTTCTTT
CASSSGGTEAFF
>TRBV4-3|.|12|TRBJ1-2|.
TGCGCCAGCAGCCAACGGGGGTATGGCTACACCTTC
CASSQRGYGYTF
>TRBV19|.|14|TRBJ1-2|TRBD1
TGTGCCAGTAGGGCCCCTCGGACAGGCTATGGCTACACCTTC
CASRAPRTGYGYTF
>TRBV4-2|.|15|TRBJ2-7|TRBD2
TGTGCCAGCAGCTTGGCCGCTAGCGGGAGGTACGAGCAGTACTTC
CASSLAASGRYEQYF
>TRBV27|.|13|TRBJ2-7|.
TGTGCCAGCAGTTCAATCCCAACATTGGAGCAGTACTTC
CASSSIPTLEQYF
>TRBV9|.|20|TRBJ2-6|.
TGTGCCAGCAGCGTAGGGGGCGCGGGAAGGTTCCCTTCTGGGGCCAACGTCCTGACTTTC
CASSVGGAGRFPSGANVLTF
>TRBV4-3|few|15|TRBJ2-7|TRBD2
TGCGCCAGCAGCCTAGGGACTAGCGTATACTACGAGCAGTACTTC
CASSLGTSVYYEQYF
>TRBV30|.|18|TRBJ2-7|TRBD2
TGTGCCTGGAGTGTGTACCGCCCGGAGGCGGGAGGGCCGGGGGAGCAGTACTTC
CAWSVYRPEAGGPGEQYF
>TRBV10-2|.|13|TRBJ2-1|.
TGCGCCAGTGCCGGGGGCTCCTACAATGAGCAGTTCTTC
CASAGGSYNEQFF
>TRBV27|medium-sized|14|TRBJ2-7|TRBD1
TGTGCCAGCAGTCAAATAGACAGGGCCTACGAGCAGTACTTC
CASSQIDRAYEQYF
>TRBV5-6|once|12|TRBJ1-2|.
TGTGCCAGCAGCTTTTCTGAGGGTGGCTACACCTTC
CASSFSEGGYTF
>TRBV4-1|.|17|TRBJ2-5|TRBD2
TGCGCCAGCAGCCAACTCCTCCGGGGGGGATCAAAGGAGACCCAGTACTTC
CASSQLLRGGSKETQYF
>TRBV30|.|15|TRBJ2-2|TRBD2
TGTGCCTGGAGTTCGTCGGGAGGGCACACCGGGGAGCTGTTTTTT
CAWSSSGGHTGELFF
>TRBV18|.|16|TRBJ2-2|.
TGTGCCAGCTCACCCCCTCGGAGAGAGTACACCGGGGAGCTGTTTTTT
CASSPPRREYTGELFF
>TRBV7-3|once|13|TRBJ1-2|.
TGTGCCAGCAGCTTAGCCAGGGCCTATGGCTACACCTTC
CASSLARAYGYTF
>TRBV7-3|.|18|TRBJ2-3|TRBD2
TGTGCCAGCAGCTTAATGGGACTAGCGGGGAGGAACACAGATACGCAGTATTTT
CASSLMGLAGRNTDTQYF
>TRBV7-9|.|14|TRBJ1-4|TRBD1
TGTGCCAGCAGCCTGGGACAGGTTTTTGAAAAACTGTTTTTT
CASSLGQVFEKLFF
>TRBV2|.|15|TRBJ2-5|TRBD2
TGTGCCAGCAGTGGTTGGGCTAGCGGGAGTGAGACCCAGTACTTC
CASSGWASGSETQYF
>TRBV6-1|.|14|TRBJ2-1|TRBD1
TGTGCCAGCCGAGGGACAGGGGGCATGGATGAGCAGTTCTTC
CASRGTGGMDEQFF
>TRBV27|few|15|TRBJ2-7|TRBD2
TGTGCCAGCAGTTTCCAGCGGGAGGTTTCCTACGAGCAGTACTTC
CASSFQREVSYEQYF
>TRBV5-1|.|13|TRBJ2-7|.
TGCGCCAGCAGCTTGACTAGGCCCTACGAGCAGTACTTC
CASSLTRPYEQYF
>TRBV18|.|13|TRBJ1-2|.
TGTGCCAGCTCACCCGGGGCTAACTATGGCTACACCTTC
CASSPGANYGYTF